Listed below are T cell receptor beta chains from one sample, sequenced in a study of T cells after posttransplantation cyclophosphamide. The repertoire was sequenced with immunoSEQ multiplex PCR; TCRdb's copy has only in-frame clones and lacks some. The data show about 12,000 clones, with none appearing a single time. The sequencing used PBMCs, collected after allogeneic stem cell transplant with posttransplant cyclophosphamide. These receptor sequences come from a female patient between 35 and 55 years old who received an allogeneic stem cell transplant from an unrelated donor, was CMV-positive, and had acute GVHD only. Some T cells here may be from the graft donor. Both conserved end residues are part of each CDR3. The D gene is left open where the match is weak. Clone size is shown for a subset of rows, as once, few, many or a class of expanded clone.

v_gene,d_gene,j_gene,abundance,CDR3nt,CDR3aa
TRBV7-8,TRBD2,TRBJ2-3,many,TGTGCCAGCAGCTGGACTAGCGGGAGCACAGATACGCAGTATTTT,CASSWTSGSTDTQYF
TRBV6-6,TRBD1,TRBJ1-1,medium-sized,TGTGCCAGCGGCGGGGACAGGAGGGAAGCTTTCTTT,CASGGDRREAFF
TRBV28,TRBD1,TRBJ1-3,many,TGTGCCAGCAGTTTGGGACAGTTCTCTGGAAACACCATATATTTT,CASSLGQFSGNTIYF
TRBV11-1,TRBD1,TRBJ2-7,many,TGTGCCAGCAGCTTTGCGGGACAGGGGGCCTACTACGAGCAGTACTTC,CASSFAGQGAYYEQYF
TRBV6-5,TRBD1,TRBJ1-1,many,TGTGCCAGCAGTTACCCGGGCAGGGGGCGGACTGAAGCTTTCTTT,CASSYPGRGRTEAFF
TRBV4-2,NA,TRBJ2-7,many,TGTGCCAGCAGCCAGACTTATACCTCCTACGAGCAGTACTTC,CASSQTYTSYEQYF
TRBV7-6,NA,TRBJ2-7,few,TGTGCCAGCAGCTCCAGGTCGTCCTACGAGCAGTACTTC,CASSSRSSYEQYF
TRBV5-6,TRBD1,TRBJ2-7,NA,TGTGCCAGCAGCTTGACAGGGGAAGCTTCCTACGAGCAGTACTTC,CASSLTGEASYEQYF
TRBV28,NA,TRBJ1-2,many,TGTGCCAGCAGTTTACCCCCGGTCGAAAGCTATGGCTACACCTTC,CASSLPPVESYGYTF
TRBV27,TRBD1,TRBJ2-1,many,TGTGCCACCTCCCGACAGGGAACCTACAATGAGCAGTTCTTC,CATSRQGTYNEQFF
TRBV4-3,NA,TRBJ1-5,NA,TGCGCCACCCAATGTCACGGCGGCTTAAGCAATCAGCCCCAGCATTTT,CATQCHGGLSNQPQHF
TRBV4-1,NA,TRBJ1-1,many,TGCGCCAGCAGCGGACAACCCGGTGACACTGAAGCTTTCTTT,CASSGQPGDTEAFF
TRBV5-4,TRBD1,TRBJ2-7,NA,TGTGCCAGCAGCGAAGACAGGGACGAGCAGTACTTC,CASSEDRDEQYF
TRBV28,TRBD1,TRBJ1-1,many,TGTGCCAGCAGTGGCTGGGACAGCCCATGGACTGAAGCTTTCTTT,CASSGWDSPWTEAFF
TRBV10-3,NA,TRBJ1-1,many,TGTGCCATCAGTGCCACGACAGGAAAGGGCACTGAAGCTTTCTTT,CAISATTGKGTEAFF
TRBV6-5,TRBD2,TRBJ2-3,many,TGTGCCAGCAGTTACTTTAGCGGGGGCACAGATACGCAGTATTTT,CASSYFSGGTDTQYF
TRBV28,TRBD2,TRBJ2-7,many,TGTGCCAGCAGTCGTTGGAGCGGGGGGTACGAGCAGTACTTC,CASSRWSGGYEQYF
TRBV9,TRBD1,TRBJ2-7,NA,TGTGCCAGCAGCCCCGAGAACGACAGGGTCTACGAGCAGTACTTC,CASSPENDRVYEQYF
TRBV10-3,NA,TRBJ1-6,NA,TGTGCCATCAGTGAGTCGAAGGGGACAAGCTATAATTCACCCCTCCACTTT,CAISESKGTSYNSPLHF
TRBV7-2,NA,TRBJ1-1,many,TGTGCCAGCAGCTTAGTCCCCCTCCGGAACACTGAAGCTTTCTTT,CASSLVPLRNTEAFF
TRBV4-2,TRBD1,TRBJ2-7,NA,TGTGCCAGCAGCCTCCACAGGACAGGAGCCTACGAGCAGTACTTC,CASSLHRTGAYEQYF
TRBV28,TRBD1,TRBJ1-5,few,TGTGCCAGCAGTCCGCCCGGGACAGGGAGACTTCAGCCCCAGCATTTT,CASSPPGTGRLQPQHF
TRBV18,NA,TRBJ1-2,few,TGTGCCAGCTCAGTACAGAGGCCGGGGAACTATGGCTACACCTTC,CASSVQRPGNYGYTF
TRBV7-9,TRBD1,TRBJ1-1,many,TGTGCCAGCAGCAGACAGGGGAACACTGAAGCTTTCTTT,CASSRQGNTEAFF
TRBV9,TRBD1,TRBJ1-5,many,TGTGCCAGCAGCCCGGGACAGGGGGCGAATCAGCCCCAGCATTTT,CASSPGQGANQPQHF
TRBV7-3,TRBD1,TRBJ2-4,many,TGTGCCAGCAGCTGGGACAGGGTCAACATTCAGTACTTC,CASSWDRVNIQYF
TRBV21-1,NA,TRBJ2-7,many,TGTGCCAGCAGCCCTCCTAAGGCGGAGCGGAACTCCTACGAGCAGTACTTC,CASSPPKAERNSYEQYF
TRBV13,NA,TRBJ2-5,few,TGTGCCAGCAGCTTGTCCGGACAGCTGTACCAAGAGACCCAGTACTTC,CASSLSGQLYQETQYF
TRBV29-1,TRBD1,TRBJ2-7,many,TGCAGCGCAGACAGGGGCGGAAACGAGCAGTACTTC,CSADRGGNEQYF
TRBV6-5,NA,TRBJ2-7,many,TGTGCCAGCAGTTACTCGAACGCCTGGCCCGTGTACGAGCAGTACTTC,CASSYSNAWPVYEQYF
TRBV9,NA,TRBJ1-2,many,TGTGCCAGCACCCCTCGGGGGGCAAGCCCCTATGGCTACACCTTC,CASTPRGASPYGYTF
TRBV28,TRBD1,TRBJ2-7,many,TGTGCCAGCAGTCCCGGGACAGGGGTTGACGAGCAGTACTTC,CASSPGTGVDEQYF
TRBV19,TRBD1,TRBJ1-2,many,TGTGCCAGTAGTACCTCAGGGGGCGCCCTCATCTATGGCTACACCTTC,CASSTSGGALIYGYTF
TRBV19,NA,TRBJ2-1,few,TGTGCCAGTAGTATAAGTGGGAGGAGCTCCTACAATGAGCAGTTCTTC,CASSISGRSSYNEQFF
TRBV7-9,NA,TRBJ1-6,many,TGTGCCAGCAGCCAGCAGGCTTCCAGCTCCTATAATTCACCCCTCCACTTT,CASSQQASSSYNSPLHF
TRBV27,TRBD1,TRBJ1-5,many,TGTGCCAGCAGTCCACACACGACAGGGTTCGAACAGCCCCAGCATTTT,CASSPHTTGFEQPQHF
TRBV4-1,NA,TRBJ2-6,many,TGCGCCAGCAGCCAATTTGTGGGCCAACGCTCTGGGGCCAACGTCCTGACTTTC,CASSQFVGQRSGANVLTF
TRBV25-1,TRBD1,TRBJ1-6,few,TGTGCCAGCAGTTCCTGGACAGGTTATAATTCACCCCTCCACTTT,CASSSWTGYNSPLHF
TRBV27,TRBD2,TRBJ2-1,NA,TGTGCCAGCAGTTCCCCACTAGCGGGAGGGCCGAGGAATGAGCAGTTCTTC,CASSSPLAGGPRNEQFF
TRBV28,NA,TRBJ1-5,many,TGTGCCAGCAGTTTCAGGGGAGGCAATCAGCCCCAGCATTTT,CASSFRGGNQPQHF
TRBV18,NA,TRBJ2-1,few,TGTGCCAGCTCACCTAGCGCCCCATCCTACAATGAGCAGTTCTTC,CASSPSAPSYNEQFF
TRBV28,TRBD1,TRBJ1-1,NA,TGTGCCAGCAGTTTATTACCCGGGACAGGGATGACTGAAGCTTTCTTT,CASSLLPGTGMTEAFF
TRBV7-2,TRBD1,TRBJ2-1,NA,TGTGCCAGCAGTCATCCCACGAGACAGGGGCTAGGGGAGCAGTTCTTC,CASSHPTRQGLGEQFF
TRBV9,NA,TRBJ1-3,many,TGTGCCAGCAGCCCCTCGGGGGGTGGTGGAAACACCATATATTTT,CASSPSGGGGNTIYF
TRBV10-3,TRBD1,TRBJ2-1,NA,TGTGCCATCAGTGCCCCACAGGGGGCTTCCTACAATGAGCAGTTCTTC,CAISAPQGASYNEQFF
TRBV27,TRBD1,TRBJ2-1,NA,TGTGCCAGCAGTTTAGGGACAGGATACAATGAGCAGTTCTTC,CASSLGTGYNEQFF
TRBV5-1,TRBD2,TRBJ2-3,few,TGCGCCAGCAGCTTCTCTAGCGGGGCGGATACGCAGTATTTT,CASSFSSGADTQYF
TRBV13,TRBD2,TRBJ2-1,many,TGTGCCAGCAGCTTGATTAGCGGGAGTAGTAGTGAGCAGTTCTTC,CASSLISGSSSEQFF
TRBV27,NA,TRBJ1-2,many,TGTGCCAGCAGTCCTCGGACAGACCTTAACTATGGCTACACCTTC,CASSPRTDLNYGYTF
TRBV5-1,NA,TRBJ2-4,few,TGCGCCAGCAGCGCGCAGGACAGAGAGAAAAACATTCAGTACTTC,CASSAQDREKNIQYF
TRBV29-1,NA,TRBJ2-7,NA,TGCAGCGTTGAAAGGGGTTACGAGCAGTACTTC,CSVERGYEQYF
TRBV5-1,NA,TRBJ1-6,many,TGCGCCAGCAGCCCGGGCGGGCGAAAATCACCCCTCCACTTT,CASSPGGRKSPLHF
TRBV29-1,NA,TRBJ1-2,few,TGCAGCGTTGAAACCCCGGGGGGAGAGATTGGCTACACCTTC,CSVETPGGEIGYTF
TRBV9,NA,TRBJ1-2,few,TGTGCCAGCAGCTCCCCACCCGGGACACCCTATGGCTACACCTTC,CASSSPPGTPYGYTF
TRBV5-1,TRBD2,TRBJ2-3,many,TGCGCCAGCAGCCCCAGACTAGCCGGAGATACGCAGTATTTT,CASSPRLAGDTQYF